The 28 T cell receptor beta chains listed next were all sequenced from one sample in a study of identical twins. TCRdb re-analysed the 5' RACE reads in MiXCR, keeping a single row per CDR3 protein. The sample consists of 1,800,000 or so distinct CDR3 sequences, more than 30% of them appearing once. The sample taken for sequencing was cord blood. These receptors were taken from a newborn girl in good health.

This clonotype has only one observation. The rearrangement links TRBV3-1 to TRBJ1-4; 8 bases agree with TRBD1. Germline-derived CDR1 and CDR2 are LGHDT and YNNKEL (reference sequence). V lost 1 base and J lost 7; bases outside the gene matches: 11. This CDR3 spans 17 amino acids. CDR3 bases: TGTGCCAGCAGCCAAGGTGTGAGGACAGGGATCCCTGAAAAACTGTTTTTT. Its protein product is CASSQGVRTGIPEKLFF.

This clonotype turned up a few times. This chain links TRBV28 with TRBJ1-6; no reliable D call. CDR1 is MDHEN and CDR2 is SYDVKM in the germline V gene. The V end was cut by 7 bases, the J end by 6 bases, with 13 bases between. This CDR3 has 14 amino acids. The CDR3 sequence: CASKEGPLNSPLHF. The CDR3 bases are TGTGCCAGCAAGGAAGGACCGCTTAATTCACCCCTCCACTTT.

The V call is TRBV3-1, the J call TRBJ2-7; no reliable D call. Germline V gene data show CDR1 as LGHDT and CDR2 as YNNKEL (reference sequence). The CDR3 sequence is 12 residues long. V gave up 0 bases and J gave up 12 bases, with 12 bases separating them. CDR3 loop: CASSQEGTVLYF. The CDR3 coding sequence is TGTGCCAGCAGCCAAGAGGGAACGGTCTTGTACTTC.

This chain connects TRBV6-5 to TRBJ2-7, with no clear D. V lost 6 bases and J 3 bases, leaving 6 bases between the germline ends. The CDR3 has 11 residues. CDR1 MNHEY and CDR2 SVGAGI come from the germline V gene. This chain's CDR3 is CASRALYEQYF. In nucleotides, the CDR3 is TGTGCCAGCAGGGCTCTCTACGAGCAGTACTTC.

This clonotype was observed a few times. The J gene is TRBJ1-1, the V gene TRBV3-1; TRBD1 aligns across 7 bases. With 4 bases clipped from V and 5 bases from J, the junction kept 4 bases outside the gene matches. Germline-derived CDR1 and CDR2 are LGHDT and YNNKEL (reference sequence). The CDR3 is 13 amino acids. The CDR3 coding sequence is TGTGCCAGCAGCCGGACAGGCCCAACTGAAGCTTTCTTT. It specifies CASSRTGPTEAFF.

This chain joins TRBV6-6 and TRBJ2-6; TRBD1 matches 7 bases. The ends lost 4 bases at V and 2 bases at J; junction bases unmatched: 5. Germline-derived CDR1 and CDR2 are MNHNY and SVGAGI (reference sequence). The CDR3 sequence is 16 residues long. CDR3 in DNA: TGTGCCAGCAGTTTTCGTACAGGGGCTGGGGCCAACGTCCTGACTTTC. Translated: CASSFRTGAGANVLTF.

This chain connects TRBV4-1 to TRBJ2-3, with 11 bases lining up with TRBD2. Germline V gene lookup returns CDR1 MGHRA and CDR2 YSYEKL. V shed 0 bases and J 5 bases; nucleotides not matched to a gene: 4. The CDR3 loop spans 16 amino acids. For the CDR3, the DNA is TGCGCCAGCAGCCAAGAACCCGGACTAGCGGGAGATACGCAGTATTTT. Protein sequence: CASSQEPGLAGDTQYF.

Turning to this clonotype: The CDR3 does not end in the conserved phenylalanine or tryptophan, so this is likely a read error. This sequence joins TRBV25-1 and TRBJ2-1; D not resolved. The CDR3 runs to 15 residues. Germline CDR1 and CDR2: MGHDK and SYGVNS. V lost 2 bases to trimming and J lost 0 bases, with 8 bases between them. This CDR3 reads CASSETYNSYNEQFL. The CDR3 region has the DNA TGTGCCAGCAGTGAAACATACAACTCCTACAATGAGCAGTTCTTA.

This clonotype has a handful of counts. The rearrangement links TRBV20-1 to TRBJ1-1; possible D gene TRBD1, 6 bases. V was clipped by 0 bases and J by 1 base, with 18 bases between them. The V gene's germline CDR1 is DFQATT and CDR2 SNEGSKA (reference sequence). The CDR3 contains 17 residues. For the CDR3, the DNA is TGCAGTGCTAGAGAAGGTCTTTGGGACACCCCGAACACTGAAGCTTTCTTT. Its protein product is CSAREGLWDTPNTEAFF.

A word on this clonotype: This CDR3 is missing its conserved last phenylalanine or tryptophan, likely due to a read error. The V gene is TRBV15, the J gene TRBJ2-1; D remains unclear. V lost 3 bases to trimming and J lost 6 bases, with 9 bases between them. CDR1 LNHNV and CDR2 YYDKDF come from the germline V gene (reference sequence). The CDR3 runs to 13 residues. CDR3 region: CATSSESANEQFL. CDR3 in DNA: TGTGCCACCAGCAGTGAGAGCGCCAATGAGCAGTTCTTA.

This clonotype was recorded a few times. This chain links TRBV12-5 with TRBJ2-6; D is possibly TRBD2 (7 bases). Germline V CDR1 and CDR2: LGHNT, FRNRAP. The CDR3 consists of 18 residues. V dropped 3 bases and J dropped 0 bases, with 15 bases sitting between them. This CDR3 reads CASGFTGGTNSGANVLTF. CDR3 coding DNA: TGTGCTAGTGGTTTTACGGGGGGCACTAACTCTGGGGCCAACGTCCTGACTTTC.

To note about this clonotype: The junction differs from germline at one of its ends, possibly a read error. The V and J genes are TRBV5-1 and TRBJ2-1; 7 positions match TRBD2. There are 14 residues in the CDR3. Germline CDR1 SGHRS, CDR2 YFSETQ. The CDR3 region has the DNA TGCGCCAGCAGCTTGACGGGAGGTGTGAATGAGCAGTTATTC. Protein sequence: CASSLTGGVNEQLF.

This rearrangement joins TRBV12-3 or TRBV12-4 to TRBJ2-1; D gene unclear. This CDR3 is built from 13 residues. Trimming removed 3 bases at V and 6 bases at J, with 9 bases between. CDR3 coding DNA: TGTGCCAGCAGTTTCCAGAACCTCAATGAGCAGTTCTTC. It is translated as CASSFQNLNEQFF.

The CDR3 loop reads CASDRGPYEQYF. In DNA form, the CDR3 reads TGTGCCAGCGACAGGGGTCCCTACGAGCAGTACTTC. V gene TRBV6-2 or TRBV6-3 combines with J gene TRBJ2-7; 8 nucleotides agree with TRBD1. Germline lookup yields CDR1 MNHEY and CDR2 SVGEGT. V gave up 8 bases and J gave up 2 bases; unmatched junction bases: 2. The CDR3 consists of 12 residues.

In the case of this clonotype: Germline is not matched at one junction end, which may reflect a read error. The chain has TRBV7-9 and TRBJ2-3, with 9 bases that match TRBD2. Germline-derived CDR1 and CDR2 are SEHNR and FQNEAQ (reference sequence). The CDR3 has 16 amino acids. This chain's CDR3 is CAGSLRRTSGTDTQYF. The CDR3, as DNA: TGTGCCGGCAGCTTACGCCGGACTAGCGGCACAGATACGCAGTATTTT.

This clonotype showed up just once. The chain uses TRBV5-1 and TRBJ2-1; weak D call: TRBD2 (6 bases). TRBJ2-7 matches the DNA end more closely, so the J call is doubtful. Germline lookup yields CDR1 SGHRS and CDR2 YFSETQ. The CDR3 sequence is 15 residues long. CDR3 protein: CASSFGGSGNNEQYF. CDR3 bases: TGCGCCAGCAGCTTTGGTGGTAGCGGTAACAATGAGCAGTACTTC.

This chain links TRBV25-1 with TRBJ2-1; D perhaps matches TRBD1 (6 bases). Germline V gives CDR1 MGHDK, CDR2 SYGVNS. CDR3 length: 15 residues. Trimming cost V 1 base and J 8 bases, with 15 bases left between them. CDR3 region: CASSEFRGILDEQFF. In DNA, the CDR3 is TGTGCCAGCAGTGAATTTAGGGGGATATTAGATGAGCAGTTCTTC. Based on the CDR3 plus reference TRBV25-1 and TRBJ2-1, the full variable domain is EADIYQTPRYLVIGTGKKITLECSQTMGHDKMYWYQQDPGMELHLIHYSYGVNSTEKGDLSSESTVSRIRTEHFPLTLESARPSHTSQYLCASSEFRGILDEQFFGPGTRLTVL.

This chain joins TRBV25-1 and TRBJ1-2, with TRBD1 as a possible D gene (5 bases). Trimming stripped 2 bases from V and 7 bases from J, with 8 bases between. The CDR3 is made up of 12 amino acids. The germline CDR1 and CDR2 sequences are MGHDK and SYGVNS. The CDR3 nucleotides read TGTGCCAGCAGTGAACGAGGGGTTGGCTACACCTTC. Translation gives CASSERGVGYTF.

The rearrangement uses TRBV7-8 and TRBJ1-1; D unclear. Germline V gene lookup returns CDR1 SGHVS and CDR2 FQNEAQ. The CDR3 is 15 residues long. Trimming took off 5 bases at V and 4 bases at J, with 17 bases between the two ends. CDR3 nucleotides: TGTGCCAGCAGCCCACAGAGGAAGATGCCCACTGAAGCTTTCTTT. The encoded protein is CASSPQRKMPTEAFF.

This clonotype was observed a handful of times. This rearrangement joins TRBV5-1 to TRBJ2-3, with D maybe TRBD2 (6 bases). The CDR3 is 16 residues long. V gave up 0 bases and J gave up 1 base, with 12 bases separating them. Germline CDR1 and CDR2: SGHRS and YFSETQ. Written as DNA, the CDR3 is TGCGCCAGCAGCTTGGGAAACGGGGGTGGCACAGATACGCAGTATTTT. It translates to CASSLGNGGGTDTQYF.

This chain links TRBV2 with TRBJ1-5; 9 positions match TRBD1. Germline loops: CDR1 SNHLY, CDR2 FYNNEI. CDR3 length equals 13 residues. The CDR3 protein is CAVQGAGNQPQHF. The CDR3 region has the DNA TGTGCAGTACAGGGGGCGGGGAATCAGCCCCAGCATTTT.

The table lists this clonotype with a few counts. In nucleotides, the CDR3 is TGTGCCAGCAGTATGCGGGACGACTACAATGAGCAGTTCTTC. It yields the protein CASSMRDDYNEQFF. The chain couples TRBV27 to TRBJ2-1; TRBD2 is a possible D gene (6 bases). V lost 5 bases and J 3 bases, leaving 11 bases between the germline ends. Germline V gene data show CDR1 as MNHEY and CDR2 as SMNVEV (reference sequence). The CDR3 extends over 14 amino acids.

The chain combines TRBV20-1 with TRBJ2-5; no reliable D call. This CDR3 is built from 15 residues. The V gene's germline CDR1 is DFQATT and CDR2 SNEGSKA (reference sequence). The ends were cut back, 0 bases at V and 11 bases at J, with 22 bases in the middle. CDR3 bases: TGCAGTGCTAGAGATATGTTCAGCTCCTACAATGAGCAGTACTTC. It codes for CSARDMFSSYNEQYF.

V usage is TRBV10-3 and J usage is TRBJ2-5, with a tentative D call TRBD1 (6 bases). The V end lost 1 base, the J end lost 3 bases, and 6 bases lay between the germline ends. This CDR3 region has 13 residues. Germline assignment: CDR1 ENHRY and CDR2 SYGVKD. For the CDR3, the DNA is TGTGCCATCAGTGAGTGGACAGAAGAGACCCAGTACTTC. It yields the protein CAISEWTEETQYF.

This clonotype was seen many times. V usage is TRBV12-3 or TRBV12-4 and J usage is TRBJ2-3, with D unclear. V was clipped by 5 bases and J by 2 bases, with 5 bases between them. The CDR3 is 12 amino acids. The CDR3 DNA is TGTGCCAGCAGTACCACCACAGATACGCAGTATTTT. Amino acid sequence: CASSTTTDTQYF.

This clonotype was found a few times. Its ends do not fully match the called genes, so a read error is possible. The gene calls are TRBV3-1 and TRBJ1-6, with no clear D. The germline gives CDR1 LGHDT, CDR2 YNNKEL (reference sequence). The CDR3 is made up of 14 amino acids. The CDR3 bases are TGTGCCAGCACCCGACGACGGGTTAATTCACCCCCCCACTTT. Protein sequence: CASTRRRVNSPPHF.

A word on this clonotype: This clone may be a read error of a much larger clone one base away. The CDR3 ends on some other residue instead of the conserved phenylalanine or tryptophan, so this is likely a read error. This rearrangement joins TRBV5-1 to TRBJ1-2; D not resolved. The CDR3 length is 14 residues. The germline V gene encodes CDR1 SGHRS and CDR2 YFSETQ. The V end was cut by 0 bases, the J end by 2 bases, with 8 bases between. The CDR3 loop is CASSLAAPNYGYTL. The CDR3 bases are TGCGCCAGCAGCTTGGCGGCTCCGAACTATGGCTACACCTTA.

This clonotype was recorded a few times. The chain is built from TRBV28 and TRBJ2-1; 9 positions agree with TRBD1. CDR1 and CDR2 (germline): MDHEN, SYDVKM. The CDR3 has 12 residues. The J segment lost 14 bases and the V segment lost 5 bases, leaving 7 bases of the junction unmatched. CDR3: CASSPGTGTKFF. The CDR3, as DNA: TGTGCCAGCAGTCCGGGGACAGGGACGAAGTTCTTC.